This T cell receptor (beta chain) was obtained from a study of blood T cell repertoires in COVID-19. At the level of the study: There were acute and convalescent COVID-19 samples, and they came from the United States, Italy and Spain.

How the authors handled the data: Amplification of reference gene primers provided the estimated nucleated cell counts. Using immunoSEQ multiplex PCR, the repertoire was profiled, and TCRdb retains in-frame clones only, with some absent. D and trimming were read from the DNA, whereas the V and J calls and clone size are those reported in that table. The top ten hold 3% of the sample, which has 140,000 or so clones, roughly 80% seen once. Trimming took off 5 bases at V and 4 bases at J, with 11 bases between the two ends. Per the germline V gene, CDR1 is SGHTA and CDR2 is FQGNSA. The CDR3 is 13 residues long.

The V call is TRBV7-2, the J call TRBJ1-2; TRBD1 might be the D (5 bases). The sequencing sample was made of peripheral blood. The origin of this receptor is an elderly woman with acute or convalescent COVID-19. The CDR3 region is CASSQGMGYGYTF. The CDR3 bases are TGTGCCAGCAGCCAGGGAATGGGCTATGGCTACACCTTC.